What follows are 6 T cell receptor beta chains derived from one specimen sequenced in a study of CD8+CD57+ T cells in acquired aplastic anemia. Genomic DNA constituted the template upon which TCR beta VDJ and CDR3 profiling was performed. TCRdb re-analysed the reads in MiXCR, keeping a single row per CDR3 protein. The profile shows 60,000 or so distinct CDR3 sequences, 55% of them singletons. The sample taken for sequencing was sorted CD4+, CD8+, or CD8+CD57+ T cells (not recorded which) from PBMCs. The origin of the receptors is a human donor in good health, serving as a control.

Many counts were recorded for this clonotype. This chain connects TRBV12-3 or TRBV12-4 to TRBJ1-1; TRBD1 matches at 7 bases. Trimming took 6 bases from V and 3 from J; bases not matched to a gene: 7. The CDR3 consists of 14 residues. CDR3 DNA sequence: TGTGCCAGCAGGACGACAGGGCCATACACTGAAGCTTTCTTT. Translation gives CASRTTGPYTEAFF.

Notes on this clonotype: A read error may be the cause here, since a much bigger clone is one base away. The rearrangement joins TRBV6-2 or TRBV6-3 to TRBJ2-4; TRBD1 is a possible D gene (6 bases). Germline CDR1 and CDR2: MNHEY and SVGEGT. The CDR3 has 21 residues. The V end was cut by 1 base, the J end by 3 bases, with 28 bases between. In DNA, the CDR3 is TGTGCCAGCAGTTACTGTCTCGGGGCAGGGGTTCCTCAAACGATCAAAAACATTCAGTACTTC. Protein product: CASSYCLGAGVPQTIKNIQYF.

In its sample, this clonotype was seen many times. The rearrangement uses TRBV11-2 and TRBJ1-2; tentatively, D is TRBD1 (6 bases). The CDR3 spans 14 residues. Per germline, CDR1 SGHAT and CDR2 FQNNGV. V was trimmed by 0 bases and J by 2 bases, leaving 7 bases between them. In DNA form, the CDR3 reads TGTGCCAGCAGCTTAGATACAGGGAACTATGGCTACACCTTC. This sequence encodes CASSLDTGNYGYTF.

Concerning this clonotype itself: This is likely a read error, given that the CDR3 carries no conserved phenylalanine or tryptophan at its end. This rearrangement joins TRBV7-8 to TRBJ2-7, with a tentative D call TRBD2 (5 bases). The CDR3 consists of 14 residues. Germline CDR1 reads SGHVS; CDR2 reads FQNEAQ. V lost 5 bases to trimming and J lost 0 bases, with 11 bases between them. As DNA, the CDR3 is TGTGCCAGCAGCCCGGACTTAAGCTCCTACGAGCAGTACCTC. Amino acid sequence: CASSPDLSSYEQYL.

On this clonotype itself: A much larger clone lies one base from this, so it may be a read error. In this CDR3 the conserved last residue, phenylalanine or tryptophan, is missing, so a read error is likely. V and J are TRBV5-1 and TRBJ2-7, with 7 nucleotides matching TRBD1. Germline V gives CDR1 SGHRS, CDR2 YFSETQ. This CDR3 region has 17 residues. J lost 6 bases, V lost 1 base, and 16 bases had no gene match. CDR3 region: CASSLSSITGVSSEQYL. CDR3 sequence (DNA): TGCGCCAGCAGCTTGTCCTCGATTACAGGGGTCAGCTCCGAGCAGTACCTC.

This clonotype has a count of ten or more. The CDR3 sequence is CASRTGNTIYF. The CDR3 region has the DNA TGTGCCAGCAGAACCGGAAACACCATATATTTT. V is TRBV6-5 and J is TRBJ1-3; D not resolved. Trimming cost V 6 bases and J 4 bases, with 4 bases left between them. The CDR3 totals 11 residues. Looked up from germline, CDR1 is MNHEY and CDR2 is SVGAGI.